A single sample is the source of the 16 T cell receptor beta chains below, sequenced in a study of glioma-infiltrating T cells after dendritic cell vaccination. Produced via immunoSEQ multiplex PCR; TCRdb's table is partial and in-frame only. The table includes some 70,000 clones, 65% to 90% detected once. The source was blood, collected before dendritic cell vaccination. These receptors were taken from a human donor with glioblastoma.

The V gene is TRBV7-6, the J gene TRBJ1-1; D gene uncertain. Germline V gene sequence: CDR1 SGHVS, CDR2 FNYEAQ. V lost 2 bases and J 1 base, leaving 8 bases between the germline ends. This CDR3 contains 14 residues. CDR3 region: CASSLSRGNTEAFF. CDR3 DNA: TGTGCCAGCAGCTTATCTCGGGGGAACACTGAAGCTTTCTTT.

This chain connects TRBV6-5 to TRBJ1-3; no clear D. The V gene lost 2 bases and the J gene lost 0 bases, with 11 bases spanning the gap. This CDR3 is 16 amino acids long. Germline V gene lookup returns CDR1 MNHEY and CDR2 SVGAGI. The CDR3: CASSYTRTDSGNTIYF. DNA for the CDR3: TGTGCCAGCAGTTACACCAGAACAGACTCTGGAAACACCATATATTTT.

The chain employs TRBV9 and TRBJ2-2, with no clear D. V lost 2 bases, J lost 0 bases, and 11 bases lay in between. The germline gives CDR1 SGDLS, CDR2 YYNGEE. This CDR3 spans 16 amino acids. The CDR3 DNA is TGTGCCAGCAGCGTTAGGAAGACAACGAACACCGGGGAGCTGTTTTTT. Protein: CASSVRKTTNTGELFF.

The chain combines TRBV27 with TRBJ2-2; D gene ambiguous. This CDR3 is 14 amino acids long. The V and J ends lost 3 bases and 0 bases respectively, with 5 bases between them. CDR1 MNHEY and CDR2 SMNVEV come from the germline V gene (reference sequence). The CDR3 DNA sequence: TGTGCCAGCAGTTTGGGCCCGAACACCGGGGAGCTGTTTTTT. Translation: CASSLGPNTGELFF.

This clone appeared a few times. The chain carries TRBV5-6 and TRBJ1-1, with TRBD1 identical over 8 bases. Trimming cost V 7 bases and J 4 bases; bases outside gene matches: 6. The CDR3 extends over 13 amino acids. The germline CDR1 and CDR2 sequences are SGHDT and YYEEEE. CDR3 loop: CASGGQGSTEAFF. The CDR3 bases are TGTGCCAGCGGAGGACAGGGAAGCACTGAAGCTTTCTTT.

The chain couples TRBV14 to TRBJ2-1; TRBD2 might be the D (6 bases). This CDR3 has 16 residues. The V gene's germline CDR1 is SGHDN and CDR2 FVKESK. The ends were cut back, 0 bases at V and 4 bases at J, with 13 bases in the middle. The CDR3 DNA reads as TGTGCCAGCAGCCAAGATGGGGGGACGGTATACAATGAGCAGTTCTTC. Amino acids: CASSQDGGTVYNEQFF.

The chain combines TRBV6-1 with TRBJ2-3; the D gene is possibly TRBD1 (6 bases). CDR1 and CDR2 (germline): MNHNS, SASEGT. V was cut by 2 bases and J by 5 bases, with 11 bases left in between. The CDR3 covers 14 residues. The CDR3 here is CASSESLGGDTQYF. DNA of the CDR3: TGTGCCAGCAGTGAATCCCTAGGGGGAGATACGCAGTATTTT.

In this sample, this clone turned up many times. The DNA of the CDR3 is TGTGCCAGCAGCGTTTCCGGGACAGGGTACCACGAGCAGTACTTC. Its protein product is CASSVSGTGYHEQYF. The V gene is TRBV5-6, the J gene TRBJ2-7, with TRBD1 matching over 9 bases. The germline V gene has CDR1 SGHDT and CDR2 YYEEEE. V was clipped by 4 bases and J by 5 bases; unmatched bases: 10. The CDR3 has 15 residues. The complete variable domain, with remaining parts taken from reference TRBV5-6 and TRBJ2-7, reads DAGVTQSPTHLIKTRGQQVTLRCSPKSGHDTVSWYQQALGQGPQFIFQYYEEEERQRGNFPDRFSGHQFPNYSSELNVNALLLGDSALYLCASSVSGTGYHEQYFGPGTRLTVT.

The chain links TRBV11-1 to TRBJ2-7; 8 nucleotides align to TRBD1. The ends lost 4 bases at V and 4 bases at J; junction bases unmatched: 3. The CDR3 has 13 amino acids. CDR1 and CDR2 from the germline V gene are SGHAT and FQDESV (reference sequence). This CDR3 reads CASSWDRRYEQYF. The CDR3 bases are TGTGCCAGCAGCTGGGACAGGAGGTACGAGCAGTACTTC.

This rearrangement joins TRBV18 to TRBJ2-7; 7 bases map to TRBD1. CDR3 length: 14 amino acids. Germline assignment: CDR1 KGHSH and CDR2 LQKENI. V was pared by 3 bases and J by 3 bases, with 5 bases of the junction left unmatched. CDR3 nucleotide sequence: TGTGCCAGCTCACCCGGGACAGTGAACTACGAGCAGTACTTC. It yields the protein CASSPGTVNYEQYF.

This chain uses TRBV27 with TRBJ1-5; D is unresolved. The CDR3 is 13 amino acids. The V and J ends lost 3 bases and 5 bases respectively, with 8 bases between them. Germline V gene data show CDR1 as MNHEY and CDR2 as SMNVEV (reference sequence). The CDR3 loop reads CASSFGADQPQHF. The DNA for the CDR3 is TGTGCCAGCAGTTTCGGTGCCGATCAGCCCCAGCATTTT.

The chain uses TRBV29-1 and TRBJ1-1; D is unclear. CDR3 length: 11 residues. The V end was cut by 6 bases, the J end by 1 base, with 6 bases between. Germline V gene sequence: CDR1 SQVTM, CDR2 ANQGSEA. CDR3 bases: TGCAGCGTCGCAGAGAACACTGAAGCTTTCTTT. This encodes CSVAENTEAFF.

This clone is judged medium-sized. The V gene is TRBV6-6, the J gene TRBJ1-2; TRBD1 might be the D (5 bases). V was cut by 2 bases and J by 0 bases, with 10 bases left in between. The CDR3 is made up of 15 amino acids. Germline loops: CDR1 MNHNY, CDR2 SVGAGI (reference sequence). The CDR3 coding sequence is TGTGCCAGCAGTTACCCCCAGGGATCTAACTATGGCTACACCTTC. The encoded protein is CASSYPQGSNYGYTF.

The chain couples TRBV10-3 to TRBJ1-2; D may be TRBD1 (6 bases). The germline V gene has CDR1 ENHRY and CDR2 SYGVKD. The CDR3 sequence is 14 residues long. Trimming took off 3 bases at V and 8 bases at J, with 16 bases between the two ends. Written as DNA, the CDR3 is TGTGCCATCAGTGATGCGCGACAGGCAGAAGGCTACACCTTC. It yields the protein CAISDARQAEGYTF.

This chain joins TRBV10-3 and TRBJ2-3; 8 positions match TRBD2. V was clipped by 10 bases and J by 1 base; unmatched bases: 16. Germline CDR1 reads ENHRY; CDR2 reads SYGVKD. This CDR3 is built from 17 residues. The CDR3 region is CATAGGSRFARTDTQYF. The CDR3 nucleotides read TGTGCCACCGCGGGGGGATCCCGTTTCGCCCGCACAGATACGCAGTATTTT.

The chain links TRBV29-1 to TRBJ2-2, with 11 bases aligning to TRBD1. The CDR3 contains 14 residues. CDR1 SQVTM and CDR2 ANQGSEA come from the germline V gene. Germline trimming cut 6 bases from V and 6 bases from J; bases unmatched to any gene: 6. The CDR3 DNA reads TGCAGCGTGGGACAGGGGGAGGGCGCCGGGGAGCTGTTTTTT. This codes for CSVGQGEGAGELFF.